The 25 T cell receptor beta chains reported below all come from one sample, sequenced in a study of shared clonotypes between healthy human individuals. Assay used: immunoSEQ multiplex PCR; TCRdb lists only in-frame clones, some missing. This table has roughly 330,000 clones, approximately 74% appearing once. Sequences were obtained from memory CD4+ T cells sorted from blood. Subset noted: CD45RA-negative fraction. The receptors here all came from a man aged 30-40 years in good health.

This clone was recorded only once. The chain employs TRBV11-3 and TRBJ2-7, with 8 bases identical to TRBD1. V trimming: 3 bases; J trimming: 3 bases; junction bases outside the gene matches: 7. This CDR3 has 15 residues. CDR1 and CDR2 from the germline V gene are SGHNT and YENEEA. Written as DNA, the CDR3 is TGTGCCAGCAGCTTGGGGACAGGCTACCACTACGAGCAGTACTTC. Its protein is CASSLGTGYHYEQYF.

This sequence joins TRBV2 and TRBJ2-1; the match to TRBD2 covers 9 bases. V dropped 5 bases and J dropped 5; count of bases not matched to a gene: 7. The CDR3 runs to 15 residues. Germline V CDR1 and CDR2: SNHLY, FYNNEI. The chain's CDR3 is CASSWDWTSDNEQFF. CDR3 DNA: TGTGCCAGCAGTTGGGACTGGACTAGCGACAATGAGCAGTTCTTC.

V and J are TRBV2 and TRBJ2-3; possible D gene TRBD2, 5 bases. CDR3 size: 12 residues. Per germline, CDR1 SNHLY and CDR2 FYNNEI. The ends were cut back, 7 bases at V and 2 bases at J, with 7 bases in the middle. The CDR3 DNA sequence: TGTGCCAGCAAAGCGGACACAGATACGCAGTATTTT. Translating gives CASKADTDTQYF.

The chain is built from TRBV28 and TRBJ1-5; no clear D gene. CDR3 size: 15 residues. CDR1 and CDR2 from the germline V gene are MDHEN and SYDVKM. V was shortened by 2 bases and J by 3 bases, with 11 bases between the two germline ends. For the CDR3, the DNA is TGTGCCAGCAGTTTAGGCGGATTGAACAATCAGCCCCAGCATTTT. Protein product: CASSLGGLNNQPQHF.

The chain links TRBV10-3 to TRBJ2-7; TRBD2 aligns across 14 bases. Per germline, CDR1 ENHRY and CDR2 SYGVKD. The J segment lost 0 bases and the V segment lost 4 bases, leaving 14 bases of the junction unmatched. The CDR3 has 20 residues. This CDR3 reads CAISGGGTSGRGVLSYEQYF. The CDR3 nucleotides read TGTGCCATCAGTGGTGGGGGGACTAGCGGGAGAGGGGTGCTCTCCTACGAGCAGTACTTC.

As regards this clone: Given a much more abundant clone one base away, this may be a read error. The V gene is TRBV7-8, the J gene TRBJ1-3; D may be TRBD1 (5 bases). The CDR3 totals 14 residues. Germline CDR1 SGHVS, CDR2 FQNEAQ. The V end lost 5 bases, the J end lost 1 base, and 9 bases lay between the germline ends. CDR3 bases: TGTGCCAGCAGCCCGGGGGGTTCTGGAAACACCATATATTTT. This encodes CASSPGGSGNTIYF.

The V call is TRBV10-3, the J call TRBJ2-1; maybe TRBD2 (7 bases). CDR1 ENHRY and CDR2 SYGVKD come from the germline V gene. V gave up 4 bases and J gave up 2 bases, with 9 bases separating them. This CDR3 has 14 amino acids. Here the CDR3 reads CAISAGGAYNEQFF. DNA for the CDR3: TGTGCCATCAGTGCGGGGGGCGCCTACAATGAGCAGTTCTTC.

There are a few counts of this clone. The chain couples TRBV7-2 to TRBJ1-1; 7 bases agree with TRBD1. Trimming took 3 bases from V and 7 from J; bases not matched to a gene: 5. The CDR3 has 13 amino acids. Germline CDR1 and CDR2: SGHTA and FQGNSA. The CDR3 reads CASSFGGQLEAFF. CDR3 coding DNA: TGTGCCAGCAGCTTCGGGGGACAGCTTGAAGCTTTCTTT.

This clone was seen repeatedly, ten times or more. This sequence joins TRBV19 and TRBJ2-1; TRBD1 aligns across 10 bases. The CDR3 totals 12 residues. CDR1 LNHDA and CDR2 SQIVND come from the germline V gene (reference sequence). V shed 4 bases and J 15 bases; nucleotides not matched to a gene: 6. CDR3 DNA sequence: TGTGCCAGTAGTAGACAGGGGGCGGGGGTGTTCTTC. The encoded protein is CASSRQGAGVFF.

J is TRBJ2-4 and V is TRBV18; D is uncertain. Germline-derived CDR1 and CDR2 are KGHSH and LQKENI. Trimming removed 0 bases from V and 3 bases from J, with 9 bases in between. The CDR3 consists of 15 residues. The chain's CDR3 is CASSPPHPVKNIQYF. CDR3 coding DNA: TGTGCCAGCTCACCACCGCACCCCGTCAAAAACATTCAGTACTTC.

The chain couples TRBV6-5 to TRBJ2-7; unclear D gene. With 4 bases removed from V and 5 bases from J, the gap between germline ends came to 9 bases. The CDR3 has 12 amino acids. The V gene's germline CDR1 is MNHEY and CDR2 SVGAGI. The CDR3 nucleotides are TGTGCCAGCAGTTCCCCAGGTCACGAGCAGTACTTC. It encodes CASSSPGHEQYF.

The CDR3 DNA reads TGTGCCAGCAGCCCACAAGGACAGGGTAAAGTCGGGGAGCTGTTTTTT. Protein: CASSPQGQGKVGELFF. The rearrangement links TRBV7-9 to TRBJ2-2; 8 bases align to TRBD1. CDR1 and CDR2 (germline): SEHNR, FQNEAQ (reference sequence). J gave up 7 bases and V 5 bases, and 12 bases lay outside the gene matches. The CDR3 covers 16 residues.

The gene calls are TRBV6-1 and TRBJ2-7; 7 bases line up with TRBD1. CDR3 length equals 15 residues. The V segment lost 3 bases and the J segment 0 bases; nucleotides outside the gene matches: 5. Germline V gene sequence: CDR1 MNHNS, CDR2 SASEGT. The CDR3 nucleotides read TGTGCCAGCAGTGATATAGGGGGCCCCTCCTACGAGCAGTACTTC. This translates into CASSDIGGPSYEQYF.

The chain is built from TRBV27 and TRBJ2-2; the match to TRBD1 covers 11 bases. The V segment lost 4 bases and the J segment 7 bases; nucleotides outside the gene matches: 8. This CDR3 spans 16 amino acids. Germline V lookup: CDR1 MNHEY, CDR2 SMNVEV (reference sequence). As DNA, the CDR3 is TGTGCCAGCAGTTATACCGGGACAGGGGGTCGCGGGGAGCTGTTTTTT. This gives the protein CASSYTGTGGRGELFF.

This chain uses TRBV6-5 with TRBJ2-1, with TRBD2 matching over 12 bases. CDR1 and CDR2 from the germline V gene are MNHEY and SVGAGI. V shed 4 bases and J 4 bases; nucleotides not matched to a gene: 5. The CDR3 contains 16 residues. The CDR3: CASSSGGLAGYNEQFF. In nucleotides, the CDR3 is TGTGCCAGCAGTTCTGGTGGACTAGCGGGATACAATGAGCAGTTCTTC.

This clone was observed a handful of times. CDR3 nucleotide sequence: TGTGCCACCAGCAGAGATCGAGGGGAAACCGGGGAGCTGTTTTTT. It encodes CATSRDRGETGELFF. The chain recombines TRBV15 with TRBJ2-2; either TRBD1 or TRBD2 may fit D (5 bases each). Looked up from germline, CDR1 is LNHNV and CDR2 is YYDKDF (reference sequence). CDR3 length: 15 amino acids. Trimming took off 0 bases at V and 5 bases at J, with 10 bases between the two ends.

In its sample, this clone was seen once. The chain has TRBV7-9 and TRBJ2-1; D unresolved. This CDR3 is built from 10 residues. Trimming shortened V by 8 bases and J by 9 bases, and 8 bases separated the two germline ends. Germline V CDR1 and CDR2: SEHNR, FQNEAQ (reference sequence). CDR3 nucleotides: TGTGCCAGCGGTGGCAGTGAGCAGTTCTTC. The encoded protein is CASGGSEQFF.

The J gene is TRBJ2-1, the V gene TRBV5-4, with D possibly TRBD2 on 5 matching bases. The CDR3 covers 15 residues. V dropped 0 bases and J dropped 5 bases, with 12 bases sitting between them. Germline CDR1 and CDR2: SGHNT and YYREEE (reference sequence). The CDR3 protein is CASSLGRSGNNEQFF. The CDR3 DNA is TGTGCCAGCAGCTTGGGACGGTCCGGGAACAATGAGCAGTTCTTC.

The genes are TRBV5-1 and TRBJ2-7; D is possibly TRBD1 (5 bases). CDR3 size: 13 residues. CDR1 and CDR2 (germline): SGHRS, YFSETQ. V lost 5 bases, J lost 2 bases, and 11 bases lay in between. The CDR3 is CASSHDRTYEQYF. The CDR3 DNA reads as TGCGCCAGCAGTCACGACAGAACCTACGAGCAGTACTTC. The full variable domain, in which reference TRBV5-1 and TRBJ2-7 provide the parts outside the CDR3, is KAGVTQTPRYLIKTRGQQVTLSCSPISGHRSVSWYQQTPGQGLQFLFEYFSETQRNKGNFPGRFSGRQFSNSRSEMNVSTLELGDSALYLCASSHDRTYEQYFGPGTRLTVT.

This clone showed up just a few times. This chain joins TRBV7-3 and TRBJ2-6, with D possibly matching TRBD1 (6 bases). V was cut by 4 bases and J by 2 bases, with 9 bases left in between. The CDR3 is made up of 15 amino acids. Germline values: CDR1 SGHTA, CDR2 FQGTGA. The CDR3 spells CASSYTGPGANVLTF. The CDR3 DNA reads TGTGCCAGCAGCTACACAGGGCCTGGGGCCAACGTCCTGACTTTC.

The J gene is TRBJ2-7, the V gene TRBV2; D may be TRBD1 (6 bases). From germline, CDR1 is SNHLY and CDR2 FYNNEI. The CDR3 is made up of 12 amino acids. V gave up 8 bases and J gave up 0 bases, with 8 bases separating them. The CDR3 protein is CASRTDSYEQYF. The CDR3 DNA reads TGTGCCAGCCGGACAGACTCCTACGAGCAGTACTTC.

V gene TRBV25-1 combines with J gene TRBJ2-7; the D is unclear. The CDR3 runs to 12 residues. Looked up from germline, CDR1 is MGHDK and CDR2 is SYGVNS. V lost 6 bases to trimming and J lost 3 bases, with 9 bases between them. The CDR3 protein is CASSPGLYEQYF. In DNA, the CDR3 is TGTGCCAGCAGCCCGGGCCTCTACGAGCAGTACTTC.

V gene TRBV5-4 combines with J gene TRBJ2-6; D call uncertain. V was clipped by 0 bases and J by 0 bases, with 7 bases between them. The CDR3 is 16 amino acids. CDR1 is SGHNT, CDR2 YYREEE, per germline (reference sequence). The CDR3 reads CASSLAANSGANVLTF. Here the CDR3 DNA reads TGTGCCAGCAGCTTGGCGGCGAACTCTGGGGCCAACGTCCTGACTTTC.

This clone showed up many times. Within the sample, other DNA sequences also encode this same CDR3. This chain uses TRBV5-4 with TRBJ1-1; no clear D. The V and J ends lost 4 bases and 4 bases respectively, with 8 bases between them. Per germline, CDR1 SGHNT and CDR2 YYREEE (reference sequence). There are 12 residues in the CDR3. DNA of the CDR3: TGTGCCAGCAGCGGACGAGGCACTGAAGCTTTCTTT. Amino acid sequence: CASSGRGTEAFF.

The chain carries TRBV6-5 and TRBJ1-1; 9 bases line up with TRBD1. The CDR3 is 16 amino acids. Germline V gene lookup returns CDR1 MNHEY and CDR2 SVGAGI. V lost 0 bases, J lost 4 bases, and 6 bases stayed unmatched. CDR3 amino acids: CASSYSIRTGATEAFF. CDR3 bases: TGTGCCAGCAGTTACTCGATCCGGACAGGGGCCACTGAAGCTTTCTTT.